This TCR beta chain was sequenced during a study of shared clonotypes between healthy human individuals. Using immunoSEQ multiplex PCR, the repertoire was profiled, and TCRdb retains in-frame clones only, with some absent. This table has fewer than 700,000 clones, around 81% appearing once. CDR3 size: 16 residues. Germline CDR1 and CDR2: SGHRS and YFSETQ. After removal of 0 bases from V and 6 bases from J, the junction contained 8 bases not matched to a gene. Sample: PBMCs. The clonotype originates from a woman aged 40 to 55 in good health. Some clones in this sample may be carry-over from other donors' samples. The chain links TRBV5-1 to TRBJ2-2; 7 nucleotides align to TRBD2. The chain's CDR3 is CASSLVTTAGAGELFF. The CDR3 DNA reads TGCGCCAGCAGCTTGGTGACTACCGCGGGGGCCGGGGAGCTGTTTTTT. Full variable domain (rest looked up from reference TRBV5-1 and TRBJ2-2): KAGVTQTPRYLIKTRGQQVTLSCSPISGHRSVSWYQQTPGQGLQFLFEYFSETQRNKGNFPGRFSGRQFSNSRSEMNVSTLELGDSALYLCASSLVTTAGAGELFFGEGSRLTVL.